These 23 T cell receptor beta chains share one sample of origin, sequenced in a study of CD4 T cells in relation to SARS-CoV-2 and coronaviruses. The data were produced by immunoSEQ multiplex PCR, yet TCRdb's version contains in-frame clones alone and is incomplete. In the table there are some 65,000 clones, over 80% of which are singletons. Before the COVID-19 pandemic, during about 2011-2019, CD4+ T cells were taken from unexposed donors. The sample taken for sequencing was memory CD4+ T cells from PBMCs. All receptors derive from a human donor in good health.

The J gene is TRBJ1-2, the V gene TRBV5-1; 9 nucleotides align to TRBD1. The germline V gene encodes CDR1 SGHRS and CDR2 YFSETQ. Trimming removed 4 bases from V and 10 bases from J; junction bases left unmatched: 8. The CDR3 covers 13 residues. The CDR3 DNA sequence: TGCGCCAGCAGCAGGGGACAGGGCTCGGACTACACCTTC. It specifies CASSRGQGSDYTF.

This clone was seen only once. The chain uses TRBV7-2 and TRBJ1-3, with D unclear. CDR3 length: 17 residues. Germline V gene lookup returns CDR1 SGHTA and CDR2 FQGNSA. The ends were cut back, 7 bases at V and 2 bases at J, with 21 bases in the middle. The DNA of the CDR3 is TGTGCCAGCATCCCTCCTATAGGTACAGAGGCTGGAAACACCATATATTTT. It yields the protein CASIPPIGTEAGNTIYF.

The gene calls are TRBV7-9 and TRBJ2-1, with D unclear. The CDR3 extends over 14 amino acids. Between the trimmed V and J ends, which lost 1 base and 8 bases, there was a span of 12 bases. Germline lookup yields CDR1 SEHNR and CDR2 FQNEAQ (reference sequence). The CDR3 loop reads CASSLGSGSDEQFF. CDR3 DNA sequence: TGTGCCAGCAGCTTAGGATCCGGATCCGATGAGCAGTTCTTC.

The V call is TRBV7-9, the J call TRBJ1-6; D is unclear. From germline, CDR1 is SEHNR and CDR2 FQNEAQ (reference sequence). This CDR3 is built from 12 residues. The V and J ends lost 5 bases and 7 bases respectively, with 6 bases between them. CDR3 region: CASSLTNSPLHF. The CDR3 bases are TGTGCCAGCAGCCTCACGAATTCACCCCTCCACTTT.

This clone showed up just once. The CDR3 is CASSDRQGMETQYF. The CDR3 DNA reads TGCGCCAGCAGCGATCGACAGGGGATGGAGACCCAGTACTTC. The V gene is TRBV5-1, the J gene TRBJ2-5, with TRBD1 matching over 8 bases. The trim removed 4 bases at V and 5 bases at J, leaving 7 bases unmatched. The CDR3 length is 14 residues. Germline V gene sequence: CDR1 SGHRS, CDR2 YFSETQ.

The count of this clone is one. This chain joins TRBV29-1 and TRBJ1-5; TRBD1 might be the D (6 bases). The CDR3 length is 14 residues. Germline CDR1 is SQVTM and CDR2 is ANQGSEA. Trimming removed 5 bases at V and 5 bases at J, with 16 bases between. The CDR3 sequence: CSVSGSGADQPQHF. The CDR3 bases are TGCAGCGTTTCGGGATCGGGGGCCGATCAGCCCCAGCATTTT.

The chain joins TRBV14 to TRBJ2-5; D is unresolved. The germline gives CDR1 SGHDN, CDR2 FVKESK. The V and J ends lost 1 base and 0 bases respectively, with 9 bases between them. The CDR3 has 15 residues. The CDR3 sequence is CASSQVTTYQETQYF. CDR3 sequence (DNA): TGTGCCAGCAGCCAAGTCACCACCTACCAAGAGACCCAGTACTTC.

This chain connects TRBV27 to TRBJ2-3; perhaps D is TRBD1 or TRBD2 (7 bases each). Per the germline V gene, CDR1 is MNHEY and CDR2 is SMNVEV (reference sequence). V was cut by 0 bases and J by 1 base, with 14 bases left in between. The CDR3 contains 17 residues. As DNA, the CDR3 is TGTGCCAGCAGTTTATCTTGGGCAGGGGGGGGCACAGATACGCAGTATTTT. This codes for CASSLSWAGGGTDTQYF.

CDR3 loop: CASSPSPTPGGGYTF. The CDR3 coding sequence is TGTGCCAGCAGCCCTTCCCCGACGCCGGGGGGCGGCTACACCTTC. The chain employs TRBV3-1 (or the pseudogene TRBV3-2) and TRBJ1-2; tentatively, D is TRBD1 (6 bases). This CDR3 region has 15 residues. V was trimmed by 4 bases and J by 8 bases, leaving 20 bases between them. Germline V gene lookup returns CDR1 LGHDT and CDR2 YNNKEL (reference sequence).

This chain uses TRBV10-3 with TRBJ2-7; 10 bases line up with TRBD2. Germline V gene sequence: CDR1 ENHRY, CDR2 SYGVKD. This CDR3 comprises 14 residues. V trimming: 7 bases; J trimming: 5 bases; junction bases outside the gene matches: 8. CDR3 protein: CAITNASGRHEQYF. The CDR3 DNA follows: TGTGCCATCACCAACGCTAGCGGGAGACACGAGCAGTACTTC.

The chain links TRBV7-3 to TRBJ2-1; D remains unclear. V lost 3 bases to trimming and J lost 5 bases, with 8 bases between them. Looked up from germline, CDR1 is SGHTA and CDR2 is FQGTGA. The CDR3 contains 13 residues. In DNA form, the CDR3 reads TGTGCCAGCAGCTTGGACGGCCACAATGAGCAGTTCTTC. This translates into CASSLDGHNEQFF.

The count of this clone is one. The chain couples TRBV12-3 or TRBV12-4 to TRBJ1-3; unclear D gene. The CDR3 runs 13 residues. V was cut by 3 bases and J by 4 bases, with 7 bases left in between. The CDR3 sequence is CASSFGVGNTIYF. The DNA for the CDR3 is TGTGCCAGCAGTTTCGGGGTGGGAAACACCATATATTTT.

J is TRBJ2-7 and V is TRBV28, with a tentative D call TRBD1 (5 bases). Germline V gene sequence: CDR1 MDHEN, CDR2 SYDVKM. The CDR3 sequence is 15 residues long. The germline V and J ends were trimmed by 6 bases and 6 bases, with 21 bases remaining between them. The CDR3 DNA reads as TGTGCCAGCAGCCGCCCGGGTCTTGGGGCGGTCGAGCAGTACTTC. Residues: CASSRPGLGAVEQYF.

The chain couples TRBV4-1 to TRBJ2-7, with TRBD2 matching 7 bases. After removal of 0 bases from V and 2 bases from J, the junction contained 4 bases not matched to a gene. Germline CDR1 is MGHRA and CDR2 is YSYEKL. CDR3 length: 15 amino acids. The CDR3 region has the DNA TGCGCCAGCAGCCAAGATGGCGGGGGTACCTACGAGCAGTACTTC. This encodes CASSQDGGGTYEQYF.

V and J are TRBV28 and TRBJ1-4; 9 nucleotides align to TRBD1. The CDR3 is 15 amino acids. Germline lookup yields CDR1 MDHEN and CDR2 SYDVKM. V was pared by 6 bases and J by 8 bases, with 10 bases of the junction left unmatched. The CDR3: CASSGPGQGNEKLFF. Here the CDR3 DNA reads TGTGCCAGCAGCGGACCGGGACAGGGAAACGAAAAACTGTTTTTT.

This clone was found once. This sequence joins TRBV5-1 and TRBJ1-3; weak D call: TRBD1 (5 bases). The CDR3 loop spans 16 amino acids. Germline loops: CDR1 SGHRS, CDR2 YFSETQ. Trimming left V 0 bases short and J 0 bases short, with 10 bases between. The CDR3 loop is CASSLEEGRSGNTIYF. DNA for the CDR3: TGCGCCAGCAGCTTGGAGGAGGGACGCTCTGGAAACACCATATATTTT.

V gene TRBV19 combines with J gene TRBJ1-5; 8 bases match TRBD1. In germline, CDR1 is LNHDA, CDR2 SQIVND (reference sequence). Trimming at V came to 6 bases and at J to 5 bases, leaving 9 bases not matched to a gene. The CDR3 extends over 15 amino acids. This CDR3 reads CASSQGAWGYQPQHF. Written as DNA, the CDR3 is TGTGCCAGTAGCCAGGGGGCGTGGGGGTATCAGCCCCAGCATTTT.

This clone was counted a few times. CDR3 amino acids: CATTRGANTEAFF. Here the CDR3 DNA reads TGCGCCACCACCCGAGGGGCTAACACTGAAGCTTTCTTT. This chain links TRBV10-1 with TRBJ1-1, with TRBD1 as a possible D gene (5 bases). The V end was cut by 10 bases, the J end by 2 bases, with 14 bases between. The CDR3 consists of 13 residues. CDR1 and CDR2 (germline): WNHNN, SYGVQD (reference sequence).

This chain joins TRBV5-1 and TRBJ1-1, with no clear D. This CDR3 contains 13 residues. Germline loops: CDR1 SGHRS, CDR2 YFSETQ. V was cut by 1 base and J by 5 bases, with 9 bases left in between. The CDR3 loop is CASSLRSGTEAFF. As DNA, the CDR3 is TGCGCCAGCAGCTTGCGCTCGGGGACTGAAGCTTTCTTT.

V is TRBV30 and J is TRBJ1-1; weak D call: TRBD1 (6 bases). This CDR3 has 15 residues. V gave up 1 base and J gave up 10 bases, with 22 bases separating them. The germline V gene has CDR1 GTSNPN and CDR2 SVGIG (reference sequence). CDR3 nucleotides: TGTGCCTGGAGTGGTTATCGGGTATACGAACAGGGAGCTTTCTTT. Translated: CAWSGYRVYEQGAFF.

The chain uses TRBV5-1 and TRBJ2-7; TRBD1 matches at 7 bases. Looked up from germline, CDR1 is SGHRS and CDR2 is YFSETQ. Trimming at V came to 6 bases and at J to 2 bases, leaving 8 bases not matched to a gene. The CDR3 is made up of 14 amino acids. DNA for the CDR3: TGCGCCAGCAAGTTACGGGACAGCCCCTACGAGCAGTACTTC. Protein sequence: CASKLRDSPYEQYF.

V usage is TRBV5-3 and J usage is TRBJ1-3, with D maybe TRBD1 (6 bases). TRBV5-3 is flagged as an ORF with uncertain function. CDR3 length: 14 residues. Trimming pared 8 bases from V and 0 bases from J, leaving 12 bases between. The CDR3 DNA follows: TGTGCCAGCGCCAAGGGGGGCTCTGGAAACACCATATATTTT. Amino acids: CASAKGGSGNTIYF.

This clone was observed a few times. The J gene is TRBJ1-2, the V gene TRBV7-3; D is undetermined. The CDR3 runs to 11 residues. Looked up from germline, CDR1 is SGHTA and CDR2 is FQGTGA. V was pared by 3 bases and J by 6 bases, with 5 bases between. In DNA form, the CDR3 reads TGTGCCAGCAGCTTTATGGATGGCTACACCTTC. Its translation: CASSFMDGYTF.